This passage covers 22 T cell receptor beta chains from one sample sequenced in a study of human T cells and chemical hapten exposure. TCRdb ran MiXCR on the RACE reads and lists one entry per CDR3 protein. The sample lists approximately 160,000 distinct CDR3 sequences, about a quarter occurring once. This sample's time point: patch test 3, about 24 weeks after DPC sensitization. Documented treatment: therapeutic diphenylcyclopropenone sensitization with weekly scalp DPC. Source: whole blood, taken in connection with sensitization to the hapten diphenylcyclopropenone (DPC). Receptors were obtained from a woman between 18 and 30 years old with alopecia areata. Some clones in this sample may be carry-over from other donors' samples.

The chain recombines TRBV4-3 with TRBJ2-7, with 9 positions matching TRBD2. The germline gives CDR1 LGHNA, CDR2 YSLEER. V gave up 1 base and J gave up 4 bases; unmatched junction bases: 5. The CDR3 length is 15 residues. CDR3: CASSQGAGGDYEQYF. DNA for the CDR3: TGCGCCAGCAGCCAAGGCGCGGGGGGGGATTACGAGCAGTACTTC.

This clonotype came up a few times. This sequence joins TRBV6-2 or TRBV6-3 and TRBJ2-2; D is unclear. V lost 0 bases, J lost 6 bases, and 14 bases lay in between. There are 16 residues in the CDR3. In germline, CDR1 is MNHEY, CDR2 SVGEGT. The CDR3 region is CASSYSPVSRSGELFF. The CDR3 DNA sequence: TGTGCCAGCAGTTACTCTCCCGTTTCGAGGTCCGGGGAGCTGTTTTTT.

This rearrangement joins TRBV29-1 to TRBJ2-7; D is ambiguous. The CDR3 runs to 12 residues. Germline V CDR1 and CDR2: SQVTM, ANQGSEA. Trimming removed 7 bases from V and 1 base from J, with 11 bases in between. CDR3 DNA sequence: TGCAGCGCTCGCGGCCTTTCCTACGAGCAGTACTTC. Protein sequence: CSARGLSYEQYF.

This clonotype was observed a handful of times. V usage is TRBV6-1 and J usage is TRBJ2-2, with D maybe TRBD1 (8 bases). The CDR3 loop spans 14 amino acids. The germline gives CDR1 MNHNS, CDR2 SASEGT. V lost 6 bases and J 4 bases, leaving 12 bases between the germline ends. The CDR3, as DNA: TGTGCCAGCAGACAGGGGGAGGGCACCGGGGAGCTGTTTTTT. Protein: CASRQGEGTGELFF.

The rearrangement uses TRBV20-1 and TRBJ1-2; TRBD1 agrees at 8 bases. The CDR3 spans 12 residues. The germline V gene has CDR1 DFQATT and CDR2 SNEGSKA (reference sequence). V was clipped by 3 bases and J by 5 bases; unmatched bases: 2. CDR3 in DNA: TGCAGTGCTAGGGGACAGGCATATGGCTACACCTTC. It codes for CSARGQAYGYTF.

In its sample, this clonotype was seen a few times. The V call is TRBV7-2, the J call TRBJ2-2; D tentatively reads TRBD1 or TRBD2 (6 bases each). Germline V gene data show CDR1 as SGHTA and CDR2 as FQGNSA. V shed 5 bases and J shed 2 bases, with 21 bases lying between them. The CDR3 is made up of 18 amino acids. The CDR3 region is CASSIRSGARTNTGELFF. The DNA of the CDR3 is TGTGCCAGCAGCATTAGGTCGGGGGCCCGCACAAACACCGGGGAGCTGTTTTTT.

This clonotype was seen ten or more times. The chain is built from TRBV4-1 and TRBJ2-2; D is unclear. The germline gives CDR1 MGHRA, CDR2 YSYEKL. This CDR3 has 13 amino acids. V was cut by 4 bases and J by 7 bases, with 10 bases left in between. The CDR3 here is CASSPLWDGELFF. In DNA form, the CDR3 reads TGCGCCAGCAGCCCTTTATGGGACGGGGAGCTGTTTTTT.

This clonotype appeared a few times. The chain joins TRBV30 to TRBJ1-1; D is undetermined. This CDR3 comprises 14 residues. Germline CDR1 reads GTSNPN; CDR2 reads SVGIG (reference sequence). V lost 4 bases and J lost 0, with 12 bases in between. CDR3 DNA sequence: TGTGCCTGGACCAAGGGCTCGGTGAACACTGAAGCTTTCTTT. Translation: CAWTKGSVNTEAFF.

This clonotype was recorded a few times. CDR3 DNA: TGCAGCGTTGTGGGGTCCCCTACCCCCAGTGGCTACACCTTC. It codes for CSVVGSPTPSGYTF. The rearrangement uses TRBV29-1 and TRBJ1-2, with D unresolved. Germline lookup yields CDR1 SQVTM and CDR2 ANQGSEA. CDR3 length: 14 residues. V lost 4 bases and J lost 7, with 19 bases in between.

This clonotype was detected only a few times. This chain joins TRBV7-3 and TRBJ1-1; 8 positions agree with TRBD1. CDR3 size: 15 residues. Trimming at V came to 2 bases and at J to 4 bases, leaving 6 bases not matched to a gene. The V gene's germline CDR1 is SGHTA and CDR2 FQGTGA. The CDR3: CASSLYPGGTTEAFF. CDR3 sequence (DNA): TGTGCCAGCAGCTTATACCCAGGGGGCACCACTGAAGCTTTCTTT.

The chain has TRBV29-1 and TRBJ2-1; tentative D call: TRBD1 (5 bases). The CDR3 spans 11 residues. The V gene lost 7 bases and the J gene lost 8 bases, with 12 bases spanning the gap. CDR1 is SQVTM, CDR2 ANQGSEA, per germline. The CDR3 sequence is CSAERGHEQFF. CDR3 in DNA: TGCAGCGCCGAAAGGGGCCATGAGCAGTTCTTC.

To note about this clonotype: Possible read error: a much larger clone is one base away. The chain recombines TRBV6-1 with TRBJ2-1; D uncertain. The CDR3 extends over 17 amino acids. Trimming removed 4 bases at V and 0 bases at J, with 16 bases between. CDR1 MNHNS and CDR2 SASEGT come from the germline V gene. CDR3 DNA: TGTGCCAGCAGTGTAGTTTTCGGTATCGTCTCCTACAATGAGCAGTTCTTC. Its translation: CASSVVFGIVSYNEQFF.

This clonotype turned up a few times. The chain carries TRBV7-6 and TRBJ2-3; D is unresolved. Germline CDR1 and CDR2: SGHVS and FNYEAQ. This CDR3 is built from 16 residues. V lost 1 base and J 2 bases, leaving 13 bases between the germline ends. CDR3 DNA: TGTGCCAGCAGCTTAGGGTCGGCAGTATCCACAGATACGCAGTATTTT. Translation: CASSLGSAVSTDTQYF.

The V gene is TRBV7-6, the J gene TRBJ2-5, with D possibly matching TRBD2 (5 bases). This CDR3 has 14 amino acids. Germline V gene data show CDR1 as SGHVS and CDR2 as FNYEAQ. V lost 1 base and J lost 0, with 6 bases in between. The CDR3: CASSLGGNQETQYF. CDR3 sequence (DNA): TGTGCCAGCAGCTTAGGAGGGAACCAAGAGACCCAGTACTTC.

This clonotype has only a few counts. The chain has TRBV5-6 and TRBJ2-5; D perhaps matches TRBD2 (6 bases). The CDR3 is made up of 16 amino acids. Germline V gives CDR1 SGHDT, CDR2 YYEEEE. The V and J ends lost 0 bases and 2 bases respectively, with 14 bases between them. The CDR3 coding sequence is TGTGCCAGCAGCTTGGGTGCGGGACTCAAACAAGAGACCCAGTACTTC. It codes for CASSLGAGLKQETQYF.

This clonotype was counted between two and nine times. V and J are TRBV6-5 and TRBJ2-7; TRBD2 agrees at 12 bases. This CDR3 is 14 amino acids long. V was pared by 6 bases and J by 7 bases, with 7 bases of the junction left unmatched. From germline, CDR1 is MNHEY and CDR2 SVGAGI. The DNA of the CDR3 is TGTGCCAGCAGGTCGACTAGCGGGGGAGGAGAGCAGTACTTC. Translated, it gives CASRSTSGGGEQYF.

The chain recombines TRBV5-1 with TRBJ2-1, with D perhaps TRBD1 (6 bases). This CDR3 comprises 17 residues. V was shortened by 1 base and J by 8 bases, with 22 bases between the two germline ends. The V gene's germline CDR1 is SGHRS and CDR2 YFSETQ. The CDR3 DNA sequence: TGCGCCAGCAGCTTGATGAACAGGGTCCATCCTTATGATGAGCAGTTCTTC. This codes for CASSLMNRVHPYDEQFF.

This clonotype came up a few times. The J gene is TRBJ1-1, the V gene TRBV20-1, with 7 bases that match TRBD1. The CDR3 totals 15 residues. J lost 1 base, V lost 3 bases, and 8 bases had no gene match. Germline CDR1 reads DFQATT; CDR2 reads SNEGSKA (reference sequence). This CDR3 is CSARPTGRKNTEAFF. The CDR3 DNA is TGCAGTGCTAGGCCGACAGGGAGGAAGAACACTGAAGCTTTCTTT.

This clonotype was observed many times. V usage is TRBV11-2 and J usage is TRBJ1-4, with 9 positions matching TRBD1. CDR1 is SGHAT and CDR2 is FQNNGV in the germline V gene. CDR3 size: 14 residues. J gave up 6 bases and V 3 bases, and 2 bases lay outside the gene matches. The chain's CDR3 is CASSLRQGDEKLFF. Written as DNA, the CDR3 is TGTGCCAGCAGCTTGCGACAGGGGGATGAAAAACTGTTTTTT.

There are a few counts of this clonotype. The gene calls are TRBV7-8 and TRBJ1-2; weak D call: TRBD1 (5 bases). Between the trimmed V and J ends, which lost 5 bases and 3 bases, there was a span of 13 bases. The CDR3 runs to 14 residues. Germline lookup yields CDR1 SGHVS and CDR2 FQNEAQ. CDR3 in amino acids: CASSNSLGHYGYTF. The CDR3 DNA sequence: TGTGCCAGCAGCAACTCGCTGGGACACTATGGCTACACCTTC.

The CDR3 here is CSVWDYEQYF. The DNA for the CDR3 is TGCAGCGTCTGGGACTACGAGCAGTACTTC. This rearrangement joins TRBV29-1 to TRBJ2-7, with no clear D. Germline V gene lookup returns CDR1 SQVTM and CDR2 ANQGSEA. V shed 6 bases and J shed 3 bases, with 6 bases lying between them. The CDR3 is 10 amino acids.

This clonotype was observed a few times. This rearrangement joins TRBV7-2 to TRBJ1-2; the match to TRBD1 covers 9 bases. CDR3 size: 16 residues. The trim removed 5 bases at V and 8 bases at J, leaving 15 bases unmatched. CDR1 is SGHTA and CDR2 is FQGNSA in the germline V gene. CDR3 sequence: CASSRDRGTTANGYTF. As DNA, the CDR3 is TGTGCCAGCAGCCGAGACAGGGGGACAACTGCGAACGGCTACACCTTC.